The TCR beta chain described here comes from a study of metastatic and nonmetastatic thyroid tumors. CDR1 is SGHAT and CDR2 is FQNNGV in the germline V gene. V lost 1 base, J lost 7 bases, and 7 bases lay in between. CDR3 length: 12 amino acids. Many counts were recorded for this clone. Antigen specificity is unknown. In the original processing: Differences in CDR3 between clinicopathological groups were drawn on to build a classifier intended to discriminate distant-metastatic papillary thyroid cancer patients. TCRdb re-processed the PCR reads through MiXCR. The V and J calls follow TCRdb's processing rather than the paper's. The table has some 22,000 clones, approximately 11% seen once. Findings and limits, study-wide: Relative to benign nodules, malignant thyroid tumors were reportedly characterized by significantly elevated TCR beta diversity in blood and tumor.

Each patient went into thyroid surgery without having received any treatment. The sample was blood. The clonotype originates from a female donor with papillary thyroid cancer or a benign thyroid nodule (not recorded which). Some clones in this sample may be carry-over from other donors' samples. V is TRBV11-2 and J is TRBJ1-1, with no clear D. CDR3 residues: CASSLGRNEAFF. The CDR3 DNA sequence: TGTGCCAGCAGCTTAGGGCGGAATGAAGCTTTCTTT.